The 20 T cell receptor beta chains reported below all come from one sample, sequenced in a study of neurological immune-mediated disorders. Each CDR3 protein is one row after TCRdb ran MiXCR on the 5' RACE reads. Among about 19,000 distinct CDR3 sequences listed, roughly 2.5% were seen once. Sequenced sample: PBMCs. Receptor source: a woman aged 18-30 years with multiple sclerosis.

This clonotype was seen many times. A junction end diverges from the germline sequence, so it may reflect a read error. J is TRBJ2-5 and V is TRBV7-2, with D perhaps TRBD2 (5 bases). Germline V gene lookup returns CDR1 SGHTA and CDR2 FQGNSA. This CDR3 is built from 14 residues. The CDR3 here is CASSLGSGLETKYF. The CDR3 nucleotides are TGTGCCAGCAGCTTAGGGTCGGGGTTGGAGACCAAGTACTTC.

This clonotype was seen ten or more times. This rearrangement joins TRBV3-1 to TRBJ2-3; D unclear. Per the germline V gene, CDR1 is LGHDT and CDR2 is YNNKEL (reference sequence). V dropped 0 bases and J dropped 3 bases, with 13 bases sitting between them. This CDR3 has 16 residues. The CDR3 coding sequence is TGTGCCAGCAGCCAAGATGGTAGAAGGTGGACAGATACGCAGTATTTT. Its translation: CASSQDGRRWTDTQYF.

The chain couples TRBV29-1 to TRBJ2-1; D is unresolved. CDR1 and CDR2 (germline): SQVTM, ANQGSEA. This CDR3 has 13 amino acids. V shed 8 bases and J shed 6 bases, with 17 bases lying between them. CDR3 bases: TGCAGCCCCTGGACCCCCGAGTCCAATGAGCAGTTCTTC. As protein: CSPWTPESNEQFF.

The sample holds many counts of this clonotype. V gene TRBV9 combines with J gene TRBJ2-3; D could derive from TRBD1 or TRBD2 (5 bases each). Germline assignment: CDR1 SGDLS and CDR2 YYNGEE. The V gene lost 3 bases and the J gene lost 0 bases, with 8 bases spanning the gap. The CDR3 is 14 amino acids. CDR3 sequence reads: CASSGDLSTDTQYF. The CDR3 nucleotides read TGTGCCAGCAGCGGGGACCTAAGCACAGATACGCAGTATTTT.

In this sample, this clonotype turned up many times. The chain has TRBV11-3 and TRBJ1-1; no firm D call. Germline loops: CDR1 SGHNT, CDR2 YENEEA. This CDR3 region has 15 residues. V lost 1 base and J lost 0, with 9 bases in between. The CDR3 loop reads CASSLGAGLNTEAFF. The CDR3 DNA reads as TGTGCCAGCAGCTTAGGGGCAGGCTTGAACACTGAAGCTTTCTTT. The variable domain in full, completed from reference TRBV11-3 and TRBJ1-1, reads EAGVVQSPRYKIIEKKQPVAFWCNPISGHNTLYWYLQNLGQGPELLIRYENEEAVDDSQLPKDRFSAERLKGVDSTLKIQPAELGDSAVYLCASSLGAGLNTEAFFGQGTRLTVV.

Sample share makes this clonotype medium-sized. The V call is TRBV5-1, the J call TRBJ2-3; tentatively, D is TRBD2 (6 bases). The CDR3 is made up of 15 amino acids. Germline-derived CDR1 and CDR2 are SGHRS and YFSETQ. V lost 3 bases, J lost 2 bases, and 13 bases lay in between. The CDR3 sequence: CASSSTRVNTDTQYF. The CDR3 DNA reads as TGCGCCAGCAGCTCGACTAGGGTGAACACAGATACGCAGTATTTT.

This clonotype was detected many times. V gene TRBV20-1 combines with J gene TRBJ2-3; tentative D call: TRBD2 (6 bases). The V end was cut by 5 bases, the J end by 0 bases, with 12 bases between. From germline, CDR1 is DFQATT and CDR2 SNEGSKA (reference sequence). This CDR3 comprises 14 residues. The CDR3 loop is CSAQAGTSTDTQYF. DNA of the CDR3: TGCAGTGCTCAGGCCGGGACTAGCACAGATACGCAGTATTTT.

The sample holds many counts of this clonotype. The chain uses TRBV7-6 and TRBJ1-2, with 7 bases that match TRBD1. Germline lookup yields CDR1 SGHVS and CDR2 FNYEAQ. This CDR3 spans 15 amino acids. J lost 8 bases, V lost 1 base, and 10 bases had no gene match. The CDR3 bases are TGTGCCAGCAGCTTAGTAGAAGGGGGCAAGTCGGGCTACACCTTC. It encodes CASSLVEGGKSGYTF.

This clonotype has at least ten counts. The V gene is TRBV11-2, the J gene TRBJ1-1; 7 nucleotides align to TRBD1. CDR1 SGHAT and CDR2 FQNNGV come from the germline V gene. J lost 0 bases, V lost 3 bases, and 4 bases had no gene match. The CDR3 contains 15 residues. CDR3 region: CASSLTGQLNTEAFF. The DNA of the CDR3 is TGTGCCAGCAGCTTGACGGGACAGCTGAACACTGAAGCTTTCTTT.

This clonotype has a handful of counts. Because it lacks the conserved phenylalanine or tryptophan at the end, this CDR3 is likely a read error. V usage is TRBV2 and J usage is TRBJ1-5; a possible D gene is TRBD1 (5 bases). CDR3 length equals 15 residues. V gave up 4 bases and J gave up 1 base, with 11 bases separating them. The germline V gene encodes CDR1 SNHLY and CDR2 FYNNEI. CDR3 loop: CASSVGLGSNQPQHN. In DNA form, the CDR3 reads TGTGCCAGCAGTGTGGGGCTAGGAAGCAATCAGCCCCAGCATAAT.

This clonotype has at least ten counts. The chain recombines TRBV5-5 with TRBJ1-5, with D tentatively TRBD1 (5 bases). Deletions cut 3 bases from V and 8 bases from J, with 15 bases between. The length of the CDR3 is 14 residues. Germline assignment: CDR1 SGHKS and CDR2 YYEKEE (reference sequence). The CDR3 protein is CASSWGGVDEPQHF. The CDR3 DNA reads as TGTGCCAGCAGCTGGGGGGGGGTCGACGAGCCCCAGCATTTT.

This clonotype was recorded a few times. The chain recombines TRBV11-3 with TRBJ1-1; D remains ambiguous. The germline V gene encodes CDR1 SGHNT and CDR2 YENEEA. The CDR3 has 14 residues. Trimming cost V 4 bases and J 4 bases, with 13 bases left between them. This chain's CDR3 is CASSSYSDFTEAFF. In nucleotides, the CDR3 is TGTGCCAGCAGCTCCTACTCAGACTTCACTGAAGCTTTCTTT.

This clonotype was seen ten or more times. The chain combines TRBV15 with TRBJ2-5; 7 bases map to TRBD2. V trimming: 3 bases; J trimming: 3 bases; junction bases outside the gene matches: 4. The CDR3 extends over 14 amino acids. In germline, CDR1 is LNHNV, CDR2 YYDKDF (reference sequence). This CDR3 is CATSSLLAEETQYF. The CDR3 DNA reads TGTGCCACCAGCAGCCTTCTAGCGGAAGAGACCCAGTACTTC.

This clonotype was picked up many times. V and J are TRBV12-3 or TRBV12-4 and TRBJ2-6; TRBD1 is a possible D gene (7 bases). The CDR3 totals 17 residues. Trimming stripped 1 base from V and 0 bases from J, with 10 bases between. Here the CDR3 reads CASSLGQGLSGANVLTF. CDR3 bases: TGTGCCAGCAGTTTAGGACAGGGACTCTCTGGGGCCAACGTCCTGACTTTC.

This clonotype has at least ten counts. The chain couples TRBV15 to TRBJ2-7; the D call may be TRBD1 or TRBD2 (5 bases each). This CDR3 contains 12 residues. Trimming cost V 5 bases and J 5 bases, with 10 bases left between them. Germline V gives CDR1 LNHNV, CDR2 YYDKDF (reference sequence). DNA for the CDR3: TGTGCCACCAGCCTGGGGACGGACGAGCAGTACTTC. It specifies CATSLGTDEQYF.

This clonotype was recorded many times. The chain links TRBV7-6 to TRBJ2-7, with 7 bases matching TRBD1. The CDR3 has 14 residues. CDR1 SGHVS and CDR2 FNYEAQ come from the germline V gene. V dropped 5 bases and J dropped 3; count of bases not matched to a gene: 7. The CDR3 protein is CASSDGTAVYEQYF. The CDR3 nucleotides are TGTGCCAGCAGCGACGGGACAGCGGTCTACGAGCAGTACTTC.

This clonotype occurred many times. The chain is built from TRBV11-2 and TRBJ2-1; D unresolved. CDR1 is SGHAT, CDR2 FQNNGV, per germline. The CDR3 has 15 amino acids. Trimming took 3 bases from V and 5 from J, leaving 14 bases between them. CDR3: CASSFSPRQDNEQFF. CDR3 nucleotides: TGTGCCAGCAGCTTTTCACCGCGTCAGGACAATGAGCAGTTCTTC.

This clonotype has ten or more counts. The rearrangement uses TRBV20-1 and TRBJ2-7; D is possibly TRBD1 (6 bases). This CDR3 spans 13 amino acids. V lost 3 bases to trimming and J lost 2 bases, with 11 bases between them. Germline V CDR1 and CDR2: DFQATT, SNEGSKA (reference sequence). The CDR3 nucleotides are TGCAGTGCTAGGGAAACAGGGCCCTACGAGCAGTACTTC. It specifies CSARETGPYEQYF.

This clonotype was found many times. V and J are TRBV5-1 and TRBJ2-3, with D unclear. The V gene lost 3 bases and the J gene lost 3 bases, with 8 bases spanning the gap. Germline V gene sequence: CDR1 SGHRS, CDR2 YFSETQ. The CDR3 sequence is 13 residues long. For the CDR3, the DNA is TGCGCCAGCAGCTACAAGGGAACAGATACGCAGTATTTT. As protein: CASSYKGTDTQYF.

This clonotype was seen a few times. No conserved phenylalanine or tryptophan is present at the end of the CDR3, so a read error is the likely explanation. V gene TRBV25-1 combines with J gene TRBJ1-2, with 12 bases that match TRBD1. The CDR3 covers 16 residues. V gave up 6 bases and J gave up 4 bases; unmatched junction bases: 9. Germline loops: CDR1 MGHDK, CDR2 SYGVNS. The CDR3 region is CASSHPGQGAGYGYTC. DNA of the CDR3: TGTGCCAGCAGCCATCCGGGACAGGGGGCGGGCTATGGCTACACCTGC.